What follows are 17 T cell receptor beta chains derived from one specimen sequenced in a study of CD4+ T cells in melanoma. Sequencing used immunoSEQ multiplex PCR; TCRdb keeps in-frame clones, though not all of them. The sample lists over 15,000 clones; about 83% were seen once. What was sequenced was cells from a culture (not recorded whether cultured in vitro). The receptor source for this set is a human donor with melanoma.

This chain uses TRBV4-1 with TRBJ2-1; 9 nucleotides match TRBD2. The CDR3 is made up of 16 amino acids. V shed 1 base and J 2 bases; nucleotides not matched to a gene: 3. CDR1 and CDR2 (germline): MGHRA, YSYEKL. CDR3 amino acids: CASSQGAGGTYNEQFF. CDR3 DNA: TGCGCCAGCAGCCAAGGGGCGGGGGGGACCTACAATGAGCAGTTCTTC.

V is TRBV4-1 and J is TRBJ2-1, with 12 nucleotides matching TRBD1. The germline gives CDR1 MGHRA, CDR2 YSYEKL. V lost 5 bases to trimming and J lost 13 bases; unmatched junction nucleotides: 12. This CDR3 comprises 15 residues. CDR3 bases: TGCGCCAGCAGCTCTCGCGGGACAGGGGGCTCCCTACAGTTCTTC. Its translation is CASSSRGTGGSLQFF.

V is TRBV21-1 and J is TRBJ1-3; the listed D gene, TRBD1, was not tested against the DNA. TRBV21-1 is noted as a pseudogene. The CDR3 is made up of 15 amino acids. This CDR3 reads CASSKEDREGNTIYF. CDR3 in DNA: TGTGCCAGCAGCAAAGAGGACAGGGAAGGAAACACCATATATTTT.

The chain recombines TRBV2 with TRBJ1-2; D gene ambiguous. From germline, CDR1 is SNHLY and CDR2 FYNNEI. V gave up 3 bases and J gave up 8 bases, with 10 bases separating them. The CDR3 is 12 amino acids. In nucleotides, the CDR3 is TGTGCCAGCAGTGACAGGACCTGGGGCTACACCTTC. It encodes CASSDRTWGYTF.

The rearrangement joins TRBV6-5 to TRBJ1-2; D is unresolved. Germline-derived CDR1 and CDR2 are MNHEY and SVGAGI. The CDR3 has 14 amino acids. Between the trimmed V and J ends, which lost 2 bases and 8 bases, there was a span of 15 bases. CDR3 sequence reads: CASSYGGRLGGYTF. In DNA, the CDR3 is TGTGCCAGCAGTTACGGCGGCAGGCTGGGCGGCTACACCTTC.

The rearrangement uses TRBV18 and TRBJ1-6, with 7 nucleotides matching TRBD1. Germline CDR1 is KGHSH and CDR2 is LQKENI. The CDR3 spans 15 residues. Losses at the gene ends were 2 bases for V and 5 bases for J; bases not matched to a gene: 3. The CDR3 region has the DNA TGTGCCAGCTCACCAGGGACAGAAGATAATTCACCCCTCCACTTT. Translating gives CASSPGTEDNSPLHF.

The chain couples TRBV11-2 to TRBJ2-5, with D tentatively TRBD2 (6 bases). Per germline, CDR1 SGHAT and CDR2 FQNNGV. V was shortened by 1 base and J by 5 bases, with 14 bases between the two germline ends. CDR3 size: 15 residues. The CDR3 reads CASSLGGGLRETQYF. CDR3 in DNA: TGTGCCAGCAGCTTAGGAGGAGGGCTTAGGGAGACCCAGTACTTC.

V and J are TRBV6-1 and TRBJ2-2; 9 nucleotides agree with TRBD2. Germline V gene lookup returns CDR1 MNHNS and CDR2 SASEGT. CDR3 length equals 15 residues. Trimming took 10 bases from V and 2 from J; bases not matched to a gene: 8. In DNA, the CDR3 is TGTGCCATCCCTACGGGACTAGCTAACACCGGGGAGCTGTTTTTT. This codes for CAIPTGLANTGELFF.

The CDR3 DNA reads as TGTGCCAGCAGTTCCGGGACAGGGTGGTTCGGGGAGCTGTTTTTT. Translation: CASSSGTGWFGELFF. The chain has TRBV7-9 and TRBJ2-2; 9 bases align to TRBD1. CDR1 is SEHNR, CDR2 FQNEAQ, per germline (reference sequence). With 6 bases clipped from V and 7 bases from J, the junction kept 9 bases outside the gene matches. The CDR3 is 15 residues long.

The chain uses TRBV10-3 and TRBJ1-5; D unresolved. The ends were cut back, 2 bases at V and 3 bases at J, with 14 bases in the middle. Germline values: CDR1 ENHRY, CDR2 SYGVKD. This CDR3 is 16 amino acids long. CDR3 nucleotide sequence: TGTGCCATCAGTGAGGGTCCTGACATGATCAATCAGCCCCAGCATTTT. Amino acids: CAISEGPDMINQPQHF.

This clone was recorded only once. CDR3 DNA: TGTGCCACCAGCAGAGATAGGGATGGCTACACCTTC. Protein product: CATSRDRDGYTF. The V call is TRBV15, the J call TRBJ1-2, with D hard to call. Germline-derived CDR1 and CDR2 are LNHNV and YYDKDF (reference sequence). The germline V and J ends were trimmed by 0 bases and 6 bases, with 5 bases remaining between them. The CDR3 is 12 residues long.

The CDR3 is CASSKDNQPQHF. CDR3 sequence (DNA): TGTGCCAGCAGCAAGGACAATCAGCCCCAGCATTTT. The chain is built from TRBV2 and TRBJ1-5; D remains unclear. Germline values: CDR1 SNHLY, CDR2 FYNNEI. Between the trimmed V and J ends, which lost 6 bases and 3 bases, there was a span of 6 bases. CDR3 length: 12 amino acids. Based on the CDR3 plus reference TRBV2 and TRBJ1-5, the full variable domain is EPEVTQTPSHQVTQMGQEVILRCVPISNHLYFYWYRQILGQKVEFLVSFYNNEISEKSEIFDDQFSVERPDGSNFTLKIRSTKLEDSAMYFCASSKDNQPQHFGDGTRLSIL.

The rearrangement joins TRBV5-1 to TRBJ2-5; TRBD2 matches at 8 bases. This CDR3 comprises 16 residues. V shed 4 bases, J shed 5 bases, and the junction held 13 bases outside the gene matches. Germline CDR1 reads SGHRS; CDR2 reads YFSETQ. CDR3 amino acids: CASSKGTRTVLETQYF. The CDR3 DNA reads TGCGCCAGCAGCAAAGGGACTAGGACTGTGTTGGAGACCCAGTACTTC.

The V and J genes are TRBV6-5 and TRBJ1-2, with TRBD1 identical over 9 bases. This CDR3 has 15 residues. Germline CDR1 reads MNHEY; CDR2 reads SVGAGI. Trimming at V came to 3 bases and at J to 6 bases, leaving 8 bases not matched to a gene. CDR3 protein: CASSYSVTGGDGYTF. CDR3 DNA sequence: TGTGCCAGCAGTTATTCTGTTACAGGGGGCGATGGCTACACCTTC.

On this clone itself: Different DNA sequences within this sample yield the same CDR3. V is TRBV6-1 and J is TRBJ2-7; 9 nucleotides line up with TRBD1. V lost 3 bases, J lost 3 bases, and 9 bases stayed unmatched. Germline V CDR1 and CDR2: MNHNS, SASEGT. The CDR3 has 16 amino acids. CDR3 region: CASSEAGGQGIYEQYF. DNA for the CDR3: TGTGCCAGCAGTGAGGCTGGGGGACAGGGAATCTACGAGCAGTACTTC.

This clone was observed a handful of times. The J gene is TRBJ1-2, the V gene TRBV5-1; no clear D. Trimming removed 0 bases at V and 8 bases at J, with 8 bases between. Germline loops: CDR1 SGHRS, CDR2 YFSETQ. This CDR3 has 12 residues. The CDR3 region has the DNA TGCGCCAGCAGCTTGGGTTATGAGGGCTACACCTTC. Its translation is CASSLGYEGYTF.

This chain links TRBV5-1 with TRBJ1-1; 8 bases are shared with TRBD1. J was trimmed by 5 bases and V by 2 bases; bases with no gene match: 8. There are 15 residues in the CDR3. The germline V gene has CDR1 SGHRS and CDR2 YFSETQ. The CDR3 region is CASSLSTGGSTEAFF. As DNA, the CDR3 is TGCGCCAGCAGCTTATCCACAGGGGGAAGTACTGAAGCTTTCTTT.